Below, 9 T cell receptor beta chains from the same sample are listed, as sequenced in a study of Graves' ophthalmopathy and Graves' hyperthyroidism (dated by TCRdb to between 2018 and 2020). The data were produced on an Illumina HiSeq 2000. For repertoire sequencing, TCR beta CDR3 regions were amplified from RNA transcripts. The first round was an RT-PCR using HTBI primers with the Qiagen OneStep RT-PCR kit, and this first round was followed by a second-round multiplex PCR, then size selection and purification. The public sequencing data were trimmed at Q25 with fastp and processed into clonotypes with MiXCR by TCRdb, which kept only in-frame beta chains. A single entry per CDR3 protein holds the most common genes and DNA from its merged rows. Counted in this sample were hundreds of thousands of distinct CDR3 sequences; around a fifth of them appeared once. The top ten constitute around 6.5% of the sample.

The sequenced material came from peripheral blood. Source of these receptors: a woman aged 18 to 35 with stable Graves' hyperthyroidism. Some clones in this sample may be carry-over from other donors' samples. Donor details come from another sample of the same person, matched by shared clones.

Ten or more counts support this clonotype. The gene calls are TRBV6-5 and TRBJ2-2; D is unclear. This CDR3 has 15 residues. With 4 bases removed from V and 0 bases from J, the gap between germline ends came to 9 bases. Germline V CDR1 and CDR2: MNHEY, SVGAGI. In nucleotides, the CDR3 is TGTGCCAGCAGTTCTAAACCCGCGAACACCGGGGAGCTGTTTTTT. It codes for CASSSKPANTGELFF.

This clonotype showed up many times. The rearrangement links TRBV20-1 to TRBJ2-7; 10 positions agree with TRBD2. V was pared by 5 bases and J by 2 bases, with 6 bases of the junction left unmatched. Germline CDR1 and CDR2: DFQATT and SNEGSKA (reference sequence). The CDR3 is 14 amino acids. The CDR3 DNA reads as TGCAGTGCTCTCCGGACTAGCGGAGCCTACGAGCAGTACTTC. The encoded protein is CSALRTSGAYEQYF.

This clonotype came up a few times. CDR3 residues: CATSTPGQPQHF. DNA of the CDR3: TGTGCCACCAGCACGCCGGGTCAGCCCCAGCATTTT. J is TRBJ1-5 and V is TRBV15; the D is unclear. The V and J ends lost 4 bases and 6 bases respectively, with 7 bases between them. Germline V gene lookup returns CDR1 LNHNV and CDR2 YYDKDF (reference sequence). The CDR3 has 12 residues. Complete variable domain (other parts from reference TRBV15 and TRBJ1-5): DAMVIQNPRYQVTQFGKPVTLSCSQTLNHNVMYWYQQKSSQAPKLLFHYYDKDFNNEADTPDNFQSRRPNTSFCFLDIRSPGLGDTAMYLCATSTPGQPQHFGDGTRLSIL.

This clonotype has ten or more counts. This chain links TRBV28 with TRBJ2-7; 9 bases align to TRBD1. The CDR3 is made up of 15 amino acids. V was pared by 8 bases and J by 1 base, with 9 bases of the junction left unmatched. Germline V gene data show CDR1 as MDHEN and CDR2 as SYDVKM. The CDR3 loop is CASLPPGQGSYEQYF. CDR3 DNA: TGTGCCAGCCTCCCCCCCGGACAGGGGTCCTACGAGCAGTACTTC.

This clonotype was counted many times. V gene TRBV9 combines with J gene TRBJ1-2; D is undetermined. Germline V gene data show CDR1 as SGDLS and CDR2 as YYNGEE. The CDR3 covers 12 residues. The germline V and J ends were trimmed by 0 bases and 6 bases, with 6 bases remaining between them. The CDR3 spells CASSVVENGYTF. CDR3 nucleotide sequence: TGTGCCAGCAGCGTAGTGGAAAATGGCTACACCTTC.

This clonotype was counted ten times or more. Just one base apart from a much larger clone, this may be a read error. J is TRBJ2-2 and V is TRBV6-1; D not resolved. Trimming took off 6 bases at V and 6 bases at J, with 2 bases between the two ends. Germline V CDR1 and CDR2: MNHNS, SASEGT. CDR3 length: 10 amino acids. Written as DNA, the CDR3 is TGTGCCAGCAGGGCCGGGGAGCTGTTTTTT. Translated: CASRAGELFF.

This clonotype occurred many times. As DNA, the CDR3 is TGCAGCGTTGAAGAACCAGGCTCCAGCTCCTACGAGCAGTACTTC. Residues: CSVEEPGSSSYEQYF. The chain has TRBV29-1 and TRBJ2-7; D not certain. V dropped 0 bases and J dropped 0 bases, with 12 bases sitting between them. The CDR3 has 15 amino acids. Germline CDR1 and CDR2: SQVTM and ANQGSEA.

The chain is built from TRBV19 and TRBJ2-7, with D tentatively TRBD1 (5 bases). The CDR3 is 14 amino acids. Per the germline V gene, CDR1 is LNHDA and CDR2 is SQIVND (reference sequence). The ends were cut back, 3 bases at V and 2 bases at J, with 11 bases in the middle. CDR3 coding DNA: TGTGCCAGTAGTATCGCCGGCAGGGCCTACGAGCAGTACTTC. It encodes CASSIAGRAYEQYF.

This clonotype was counted at least ten times. The J gene is TRBJ2-7, the V gene TRBV4-1; 7 nucleotides match TRBD2. CDR1 MGHRA and CDR2 YSYEKL come from the germline V gene. This CDR3 has 15 residues. V lost 0 bases to trimming and J lost 0 bases; unmatched junction nucleotides: 2. This CDR3 reads CASSQDSSGSYEQYF. The DNA of the CDR3 is TGCGCCAGCAGCCAAGACTCTAGCGGCTCCTACGAGCAGTACTTC.